The present entry profiles one T cell receptor (beta chain) with its context. No antigen is known for it. Assay used: immunoSEQ multiplex PCR; TCRdb lists only in-frame clones, some missing. The data show 85,000 to 120,000 clones, with roughly 96% seen just once and about 3% held by the top ten. The ends were cut back, 4 bases at V and 4 bases at J, with 9 bases in the middle. Germline CDR1 is SGDLS and CDR2 is YYNGEE. CDR3 size: 13 residues. The sample is drawn from a study of T cells in pancreatic ductal adenocarcinoma. Study-level results: The resected cohort was biased toward the minority with early-stage disease. Mean clonality was roughly 0.1 in tumors and 0.065 to 0.075 in blood, not significantly different. Compared with tumor, blood showed more total productive templates and roughly 8.1-fold more clonotypes.

Selected pancreatic ductal adenocarcinoma patients had undergone surgery without neoadjuvant therapy. This chain connects TRBV9 to TRBJ2-1; D is uncertain. The sequencing sample was made of PBMCs. The TCR comes from a human donor with pancreatic ductal adenocarcinoma. The CDR3 spells CASSPPLYNEQFF. CDR3 nucleotides: TGTGCCAGCAGCCCCCCTTTATACAATGAGCAGTTCTTC.